The entry below describes one T cell receptor beta chain. This sample is drawn from a study of blood T cell repertoires in COVID-19. The germline V gene encodes CDR1 SGHTA and CDR2 FQGTGA. After removal of 3 bases from V and 0 bases from J, the junction contained 7 bases not matched to a gene. The CDR3 has 16 residues. In the original analysis: It was from reference gene primer amplification that nucleated cell counts were estimated. Sequenced by immunoSEQ multiplex PCR; TCRdb stores in-frame clones only, minus some. The DNA gave D and trimming, while V, J and clone size come from that table. The sample includes hundreds of thousands of clones, roughly 86% seen only once; the top ten take about 1.7%.

The clonotype originates from a woman aged 60-75 years who had recovered from COVID-19. The V and J genes are TRBV7-3 and TRBJ1-1, with TRBD1 matching over 7 bases. What was sequenced was peripheral blood. The CDR3 nucleotides are TGTGCCAGCAGCTTGCATGGTGGACAGGTGAACACTGAAGCTTTCTTT. This gives the protein CASSLHGGQVNTEAFF.